This T cell receptor beta chain stems from a study of cytomegalovirus exposure and HLA in healthy donors. Broader study findings: The study designated roughly 150 TCR beta chains cytomegalovirus-associated. In all likelihood, a cluster of highly shared sequence variants was a sequencing artifact.

With 60 Vbeta and 13 Jbeta primers, the PCR was carried out. How the authors handled the data: About 12 million of some 80 million unique TCR beta chains were shared, per a later count. Some clones are missing from TCRdb's copy, which holds only in-frame ones; the method was immunoSEQ multiplex PCR. V, J and clone size are taken as reported in that table, and D and trimming were inferred from the DNA itself. The table has about 190,000 clones, roughly 77% seen once; the top ten hold 4.5% to 5.5%. With respect to this clone: The antigen is undetermined.

V lost 3 bases and J lost 7; bases outside the gene matches: 7. Germline V gene lookup returns CDR1 SQVTM and CDR2 ANQGSEA. The CDR3 is 14 residues long. This sequence joins TRBV29-1 and TRBJ2-1; 9 positions agree with TRBD2. Sequenced material: PBMCs. This sequence was found in a man aged 30-40 years in good health and CMV-seropositive. The CDR3 DNA is TGCAGCGTTGAGGGCCTAGCGGGAAGTAATGAGCAGTTCTTC. Its translation: CSVEGLAGSNEQFF.